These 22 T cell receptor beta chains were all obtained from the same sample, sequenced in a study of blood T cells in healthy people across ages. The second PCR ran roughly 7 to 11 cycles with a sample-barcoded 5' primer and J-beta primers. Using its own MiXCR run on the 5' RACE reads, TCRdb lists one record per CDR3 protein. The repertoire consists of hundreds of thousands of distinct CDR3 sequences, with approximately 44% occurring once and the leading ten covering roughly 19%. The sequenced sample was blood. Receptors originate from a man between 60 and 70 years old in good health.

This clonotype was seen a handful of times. CDR3: CASSQDGGTGESGYTF. In nucleotides, the CDR3 is TGTGCCAGCAGCCAAGACGGGGGGACAGGGGAATCGGGCTACACCTTC. The rearrangement links TRBV3-1 to TRBJ1-2, with 10 bases fitting TRBD1. The CDR3 covers 16 residues. Trimming at V came to 0 bases and at J to 8 bases, leaving 9 bases not matched to a gene. The germline CDR1 and CDR2 sequences are LGHDT and YNNKEL (reference sequence).

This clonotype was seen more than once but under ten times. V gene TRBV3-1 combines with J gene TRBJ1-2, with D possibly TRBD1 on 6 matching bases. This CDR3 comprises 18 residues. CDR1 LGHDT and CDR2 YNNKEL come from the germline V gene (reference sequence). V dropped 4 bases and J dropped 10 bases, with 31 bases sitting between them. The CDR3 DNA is TGTGCCAGCAGCCCAGAACACCCGGGACACCCCTCGGGCAGAATCTACACCTTC. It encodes CASSPEHPGHPSGRIYTF.

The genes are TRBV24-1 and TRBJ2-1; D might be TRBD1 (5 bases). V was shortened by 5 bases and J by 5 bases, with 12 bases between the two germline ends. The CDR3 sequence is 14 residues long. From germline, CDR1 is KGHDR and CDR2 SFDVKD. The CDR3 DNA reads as TGTGCCACCAGTGCTGGGGCTAGTCACAATGAGCAGTTCTTC. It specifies CATSAGASHNEQFF.

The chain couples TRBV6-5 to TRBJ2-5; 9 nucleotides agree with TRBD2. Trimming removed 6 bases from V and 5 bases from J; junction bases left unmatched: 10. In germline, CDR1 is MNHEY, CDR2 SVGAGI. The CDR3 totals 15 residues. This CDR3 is CASSRTSGSGETQYF. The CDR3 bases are TGTGCCAGCAGCCGAACTAGCGGGTCGGGGGAGACCCAGTACTTC.

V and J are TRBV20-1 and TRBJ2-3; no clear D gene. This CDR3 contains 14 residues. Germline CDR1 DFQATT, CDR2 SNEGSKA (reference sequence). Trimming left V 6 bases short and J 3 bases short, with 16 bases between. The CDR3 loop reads CSAKDTPPTDTQYF. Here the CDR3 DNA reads TGCAGTGCCAAAGACACCCCTCCGACAGATACGCAGTATTTT.

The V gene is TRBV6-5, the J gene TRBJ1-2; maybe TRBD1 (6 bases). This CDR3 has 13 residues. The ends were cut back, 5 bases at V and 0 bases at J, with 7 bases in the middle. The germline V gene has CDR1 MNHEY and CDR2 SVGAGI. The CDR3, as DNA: TGTGCCAGCAGTGGGGGGCCTAACTATGGCTACACCTTC. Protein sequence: CASSGGPNYGYTF.

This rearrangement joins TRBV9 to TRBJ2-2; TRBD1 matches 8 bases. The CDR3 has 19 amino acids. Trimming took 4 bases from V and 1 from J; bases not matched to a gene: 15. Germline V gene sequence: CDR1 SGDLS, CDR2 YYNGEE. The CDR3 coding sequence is TGTGCCAGCAGCCCCCGTGGTTCGGACAGGGTGAAGAACACCGGGGAGCTGTTTTTT. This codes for CASSPRGSDRVKNTGELFF. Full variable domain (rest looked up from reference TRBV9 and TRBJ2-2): DSGVTQTPKHLITATGQRVTLRCSPRSGDLSVYWYQQSLDQGLQFLIQYYNGEERAKGNILERFSAQQFPDLHSELNLSSLELGDSALYFCASSPRGSDRVKNTGELFFGEGSRLTVL.

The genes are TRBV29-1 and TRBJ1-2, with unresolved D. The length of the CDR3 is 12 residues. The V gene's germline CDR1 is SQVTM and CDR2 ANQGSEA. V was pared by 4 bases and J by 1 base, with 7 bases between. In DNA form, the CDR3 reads TGCAGCGTTGGGGGATTTAACTATGGCTACACCTTC. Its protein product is CSVGGFNYGYTF.

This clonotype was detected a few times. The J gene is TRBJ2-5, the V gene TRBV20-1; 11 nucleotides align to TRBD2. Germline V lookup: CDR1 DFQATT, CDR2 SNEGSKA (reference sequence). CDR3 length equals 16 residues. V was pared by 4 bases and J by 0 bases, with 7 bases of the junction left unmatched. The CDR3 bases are TGCAGTGCTAAACGAGCGGGACTAGCGGACCAAGAGACCCAGTACTTC. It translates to CSAKRAGLADQETQYF.

This chain's CDR3 is CASSLDEGSTEAFF. CDR3 in DNA: TGCGCCAGCAGCCTGGATGAGGGTTCGACTGAAGCTTTCTTT. The chain combines TRBV5-1 with TRBJ1-1; D is uncertain. This CDR3 comprises 14 residues. V was cut by 4 bases and J by 5 bases, with 15 bases left in between. Germline values: CDR1 SGHRS, CDR2 YFSETQ.

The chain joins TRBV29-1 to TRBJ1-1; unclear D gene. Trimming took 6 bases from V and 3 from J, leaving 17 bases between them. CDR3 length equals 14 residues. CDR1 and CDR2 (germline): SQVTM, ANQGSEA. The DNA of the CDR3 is TGCAGCGTAGTTGTCCGCCCCCCGGACACTGAAGCTTTCTTT. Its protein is CSVVVRPPDTEAFF. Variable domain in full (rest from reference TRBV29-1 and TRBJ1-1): SAVISQKPSRDICQRGTSLTIQCQVDSQVTMMFWYRQQPGQSLTLIATANQGSEATYESGFVIDKFPISRPNLTFSTLTVSNMSPEDSSIYLCSVVVRPPDTEAFFGQGTRLTVV.

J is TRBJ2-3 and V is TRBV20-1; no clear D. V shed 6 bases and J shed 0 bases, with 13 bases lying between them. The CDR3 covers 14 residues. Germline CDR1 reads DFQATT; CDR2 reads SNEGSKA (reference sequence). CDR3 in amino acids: CSAPGYSSTDTQYF. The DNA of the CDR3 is TGCAGTGCCCCGGGCTACTCTAGCACAGATACGCAGTATTTT.

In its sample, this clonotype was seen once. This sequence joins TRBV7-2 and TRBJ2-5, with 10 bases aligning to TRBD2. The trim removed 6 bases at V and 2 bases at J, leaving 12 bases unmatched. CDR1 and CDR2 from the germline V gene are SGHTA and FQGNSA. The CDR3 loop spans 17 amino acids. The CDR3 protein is CASRRKLTSGVQETQYF. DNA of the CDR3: TGTGCCAGCAGGCGAAAACTAACTAGCGGGGTACAAGAGACCCAGTACTTC. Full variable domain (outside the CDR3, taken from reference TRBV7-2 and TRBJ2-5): GAGVSQSPSNKVTEKGKDVELRCDPISGHTALYWYRQSLGQGLEFLIYFQGNSAPDKSGLPSDRFSAERTGGSVSTLTIQRTQQEDSAVYLCASRRKLTSGVQETQYFGPGTRLLVL.

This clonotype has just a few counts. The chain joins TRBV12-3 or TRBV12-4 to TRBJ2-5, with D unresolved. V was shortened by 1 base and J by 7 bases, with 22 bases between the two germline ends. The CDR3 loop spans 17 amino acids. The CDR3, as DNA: TGTGCCAGCAGTTTAGAAGGGAAGGGCTCTAAAGATTGGACCCAGTACTTC. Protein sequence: CASSLEGKGSKDWTQYF.

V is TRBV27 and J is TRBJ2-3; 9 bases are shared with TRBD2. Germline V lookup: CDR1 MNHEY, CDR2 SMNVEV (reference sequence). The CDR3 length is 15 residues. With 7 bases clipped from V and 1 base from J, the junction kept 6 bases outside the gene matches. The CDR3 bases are TGTGCCAGCACCTTTAGCGGGGGCCGCACAGATACGCAGTATTTT. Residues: CASTFSGGRTDTQYF.

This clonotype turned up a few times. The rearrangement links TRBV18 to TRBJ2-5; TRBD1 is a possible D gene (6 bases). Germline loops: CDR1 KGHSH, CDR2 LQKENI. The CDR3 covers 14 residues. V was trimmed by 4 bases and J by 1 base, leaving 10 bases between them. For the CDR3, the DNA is TGTGCCAGCTCACGAACAGGGAGCCAAGAGACCCAGTACTTC. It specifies CASSRTGSQETQYF.

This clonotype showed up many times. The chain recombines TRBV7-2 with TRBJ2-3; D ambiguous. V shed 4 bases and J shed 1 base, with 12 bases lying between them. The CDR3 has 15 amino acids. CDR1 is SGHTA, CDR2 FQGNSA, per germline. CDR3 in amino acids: CASSSSIQGTDTQYF. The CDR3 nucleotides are TGTGCCAGCAGCTCTTCTATCCAGGGCACAGATACGCAGTATTTT.

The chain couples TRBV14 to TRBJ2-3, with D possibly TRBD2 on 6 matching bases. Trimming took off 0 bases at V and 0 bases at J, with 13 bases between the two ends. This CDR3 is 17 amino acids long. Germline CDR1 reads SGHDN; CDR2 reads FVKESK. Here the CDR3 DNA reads TGTGCCAGCAGCCAAGATTGGGCGGGACTTAGCACAGATACGCAGTATTTT. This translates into CASSQDWAGLSTDTQYF.

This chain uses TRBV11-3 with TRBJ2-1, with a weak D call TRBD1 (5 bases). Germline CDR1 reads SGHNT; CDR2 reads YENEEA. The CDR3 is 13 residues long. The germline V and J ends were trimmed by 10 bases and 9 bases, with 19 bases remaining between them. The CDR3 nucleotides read TGTGCCACCCTGGGGCCCGGTTCCGCTGAGCAGTTCTTC. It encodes CATLGPGSAEQFF. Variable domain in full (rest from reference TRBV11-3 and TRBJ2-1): EAGVVQSPRYKIIEKKQPVAFWCNPISGHNTLYWYLQNLGQGPELLIRYENEEAVDDSQLPKDRFSAERLKGVDSTLKIQPAELGDSAVYLCATLGPGSAEQFFGPGTRLTVL.

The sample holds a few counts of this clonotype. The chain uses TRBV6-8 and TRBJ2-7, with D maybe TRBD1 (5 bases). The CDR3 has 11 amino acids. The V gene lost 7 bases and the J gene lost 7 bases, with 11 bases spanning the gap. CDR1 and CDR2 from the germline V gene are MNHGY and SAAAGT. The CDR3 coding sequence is TGTGCCAGCATCCAAGGGGCAGAGCAGTACTTC. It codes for CASIQGAEQYF.

For the CDR3, the DNA is TGTGCCAGCAGCCCCGAAAGGGGATTGAAAAATGAAAAACTGTTTTTT. Amino acids: CASSPERGLKNEKLFF. The gene calls are TRBV5-6 and TRBJ1-4, with D tentatively TRBD1 (5 bases). The CDR3 is 16 residues long. Per the germline V gene, CDR1 is SGHDT and CDR2 is YYEEEE. Trimming stripped 4 bases from V and 5 bases from J, with 18 bases between.

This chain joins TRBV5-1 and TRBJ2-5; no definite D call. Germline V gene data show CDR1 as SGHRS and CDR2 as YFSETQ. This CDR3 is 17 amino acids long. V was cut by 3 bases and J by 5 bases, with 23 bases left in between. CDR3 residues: CASSYPRVGRDEETQYF. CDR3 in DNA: TGCGCCAGCAGCTATCCACGAGTAGGGCGCGATGAGGAGACCCAGTACTTC.